This TCR beta chain was sequenced for a study of OX40 agonist ivuxolimab in advanced cancers. Study in general: Three patients got partial responses; one had hepatocellular carcinoma and two had cutaneous melanoma.

Concerning this clone itself: Its antigen remains unidentified.

Per germline, CDR1 WNHNN and CDR2 SYGVQD (reference sequence). The CDR3 runs 13 residues. V was cut by 6 bases and J by 5 bases, with 12 bases left in between. Study conclusions and caveats: People who partly responded at 0.1-3.0 mg/kg had some of the least clonal expansion seen.

The assay was immunoSEQ multiplex PCR, and TCRdb's table has in-frame clones only and misses some. The sample shows approximately 70,000 clones, about 85% of them seen only once. The source of this sequence is an adult with an advanced solid tumor such as melanoma, head and neck, liver or kidney cancer. The chain combines TRBV10-1 with TRBJ2-3; D possibly corresponds to TRBD1 (5 bases). This specimen consisted of CD4+ or CD8+ T cells sorted from blood, obtained in a trial of the OX40 agonist ivuxolimab. The CDR3 is CASSIRRGDTQYF. In nucleotides, the CDR3 is TGCGCCAGCAGCATACGTAGGGGAGATACGCAGTATTTT.